Below, 26 T cell receptor beta chains from the same sample are listed, as sequenced in a study of blood T cell repertoires in COVID-19. This table comes from immunoSEQ multiplex PCR, and its TCRdb copy is limited to in-frame clones, with some not included. This sample has fewer than 300,000 clones, with approximately 77% found just once. Material for sequencing was peripheral blood. These TCRs come from a woman younger than 35 with acute or convalescent COVID-19.

The V and J genes are TRBV7-2 and TRBJ2-3; no firm D call. The CDR3 consists of 13 residues. CDR1 and CDR2 from the germline V gene are SGHTA and FQGNSA. Trimming took 3 bases from V and 6 from J, leaving 10 bases between them. The CDR3: CASSFWRTDTQYF. CDR3 nucleotide sequence: TGTGCCAGCAGCTTCTGGAGAACCGATACGCAGTATTTT.

The genes are TRBV7-2 and TRBJ2-2, with 8 bases aligning to TRBD2. CDR1 SGHTA and CDR2 FQGNSA come from the germline V gene. The CDR3 totals 15 residues. The trim removed 6 bases at V and 5 bases at J, leaving 8 bases unmatched. Written as DNA, the CDR3 is TGTGCCAGCAGTTTGGGCGGGAGGCTTACCGGGGAGCTGTTTTTT. Its translation is CASSLGGRLTGELFF.

The V gene is TRBV10-2, the J gene TRBJ2-2; D is unclear. V shed 8 bases and J shed 1 base, with 2 bases lying between them. The CDR3 loop spans 11 amino acids. The germline CDR1 and CDR2 sequences are WSHSY and SAAADI. In DNA, the CDR3 is TGCGCCAGCCTGAACACCGGGGAGCTGTTTTTT. It translates to CASLNTGELFF.

This chain links TRBV27 with TRBJ1-2; D is uncertain. CDR3 length: 12 residues. The germline V gene encodes CDR1 MNHEY and CDR2 SMNVEV (reference sequence). V shed 4 bases and J shed 6 bases, with 9 bases lying between them. CDR3 DNA sequence: TGTGCCAGCAGTTCCAATCAGAATGGCTACACCTTC. Its protein product is CASSSNQNGYTF.

This clone has more than one count but fewer than ten. This chain uses TRBV3-1 (or the pseudogene TRBV3-2) with TRBJ2-1, with 9 bases identical to TRBD2. There are 16 residues in the CDR3. The junction had 16 bases not matched to a gene; V was cut back by 1 base and J by 15 bases. Germline CDR1 reads LGHDT; CDR2 reads YNNKEL (reference sequence). CDR3 in amino acids: CASSQGLLSGRPGTFF. The CDR3 DNA is TGTGCCAGCAGCCAAGGGTTACTAAGCGGGAGGCCCGGTACGTTCTTC.

This clone was found a few times. The chain recombines TRBV5-1 with TRBJ2-1; 13 bases fit TRBD2. This CDR3 comprises 15 residues. V dropped 3 bases and J dropped 6; count of bases not matched to a gene: 3. Germline loops: CDR1 SGHRS, CDR2 YFSETQ. The CDR3 coding sequence is TGCGCCAGCAGCTCCGGACTAGCGGGAGCCAATGAGCAGTTCTTC. Translation: CASSSGLAGANEQFF.

The V gene is TRBV5-4, the J gene TRBJ1-1, with 7 bases identical to TRBD1. CDR1 is SGHNT and CDR2 is YYREEE in the germline V gene (reference sequence). The CDR3 is made up of 15 amino acids. The trim removed 4 bases at V and 4 bases at J, leaving 10 bases unmatched. CDR3 nucleotide sequence: TGTGCCAGCAGCCCCCGACAGGGTGGAGGCACTGAAGCTTTCTTT. It codes for CASSPRQGGGTEAFF.

The genes are TRBV30 and TRBJ2-5; 7 bases map to TRBD1. The CDR3 is made up of 14 amino acids. Germline loops: CDR1 GTSNPN, CDR2 SVGIG (reference sequence). Germline trimming cut 7 bases from V and 5 bases from J; bases unmatched to any gene: 13. Here the CDR3 reads CASNPTGWRETQYF. The CDR3 nucleotides read TGTGCCTCCAACCCGACAGGGTGGAGGGAGACCCAGTACTTC.

This chain joins TRBV30 and TRBJ1-1, with TRBD1 as a possible D gene (6 bases). The V gene lost 4 bases and the J gene lost 0 bases, with 15 bases spanning the gap. Germline assignment: CDR1 GTSNPN and CDR2 SVGIG (reference sequence). CDR3 length equals 15 residues. The CDR3 sequence: CAWTQGGWVNTEAFF. In DNA form, the CDR3 reads TGTGCCTGGACACAGGGAGGGTGGGTGAACACTGAAGCTTTCTTT.

V gene TRBV6-5 combines with J gene TRBJ1-1; D not certain. Germline-derived CDR1 and CDR2 are MNHEY and SVGAGI. The V gene lost 4 bases and the J gene lost 3 bases, with 12 bases spanning the gap. The CDR3 runs to 14 residues. The CDR3 here is CASSSHNSYTEAFF. CDR3 nucleotides: TGTGCCAGCAGTTCGCACAATTCCTACACTGAAGCTTTCTTT.

The chain joins TRBV13 to TRBJ2-3; D unclear. This CDR3 is 14 amino acids long. Germline lookup yields CDR1 PRHDT and CDR2 FYEKMQ (reference sequence). V gave up 2 bases and J gave up 1 base, with 7 bases separating them. CDR3 sequence (DNA): TGTGCCAGCAGCTTACGACGGGGCACAGATACGCAGTATTTT. Its translation is CASSLRRGTDTQYF. Together with reference TRBV13 and TRBJ2-3, the CDR3 gives the full variable domain: AAGVIQSPRHLIKEKRETATLKCYPIPRHDTVYWYQQGPGQDPQFLISFYEKMQSDKGSIPDRFSAQQFSDYHSELNMSSLELGDSALYFCASSLRRGTDTQYFGPGTRLTVL.

This clone was found a few times. This chain joins TRBV7-9 and TRBJ2-4, with 9 bases aligning to TRBD2. With V trimmed by 1 base and J by 6 bases, 16 bases remained unmatched. The CDR3 runs to 19 residues. Germline V CDR1 and CDR2: SEHNR, FQNEAQ (reference sequence). CDR3 DNA sequence: TGTGCCAGCAGCTTAGGCCTTCTAGGCGGGAGGGAAATTAGAAACATTCAGTACTTC. Its translation: CASSLGLLGGREIRNIQYF.

The chain links TRBV7-9 to TRBJ2-3; 13 bases fit TRBD2. Looked up from germline, CDR1 is SEHNR and CDR2 is FQNEAQ (reference sequence). V gave up 6 bases and J gave up 2 bases; unmatched junction bases: 2. The CDR3 has 15 amino acids. The CDR3 nucleotides are TGTGCCAGCAGGGGGACTAGCGGGAACACAGATACGCAGTATTTT. Translating gives CASRGTSGNTDTQYF.

The chain links TRBV11-3 to TRBJ2-1, with D maybe TRBD1 (6 bases). CDR3 length equals 16 residues. CDR1 and CDR2 (germline): SGHNT, YENEEA. V dropped 1 base and J dropped 8 bases, with 18 bases sitting between them. The CDR3 region has the DNA TGTGCCAGCAGCTTAGGGGGGCCTAGCCCTTGGGATGAGCAGTTCTTC. This encodes CASSLGGPSPWDEQFF.

The V call is TRBV5-1, the J call TRBJ1-1; 8 bases map to TRBD1. With 4 bases clipped from V and 3 bases from J, the junction kept 5 bases outside the gene matches. This CDR3 has 14 amino acids. Germline assignment: CDR1 SGHRS and CDR2 YFSETQ. The CDR3 DNA reads TGCGCCAGCAGCCCCGGGACAGGCTACACTGAAGCTTTCTTT. Translation gives CASSPGTGYTEAFF.

This clone appeared once. In DNA, the CDR3 is TGTGCCAGCAGCTTGGCGGCTAGCGGGAGTGGCGCAGATACGCAGTATTTT. Translated, it gives CASSLAASGSGADTQYF. The V gene is TRBV5-5, the J gene TRBJ2-3; 10 bases are shared with TRBD2. The CDR3 extends over 17 amino acids. Germline CDR1 is SGHKS and CDR2 is YYEKEE (reference sequence). J was trimmed by 4 bases and V by 0 bases; bases with no gene match: 8.

The chain combines TRBV18 with TRBJ1-1; possibly TRBD1 for D (6 bases). The germline CDR1 and CDR2 sequences are KGHSH and LQKENI. The CDR3 consists of 14 residues. V lost 8 bases, J lost 1 base, and 14 bases lay in between. CDR3 protein: CASAKGEWNTEAFF. The CDR3 DNA reads TGTGCCAGCGCAAAGGGGGAGTGGAACACTGAAGCTTTCTTT.

This chain links TRBV27 with TRBJ2-2; D not resolved. The CDR3 runs 14 residues. Germline CDR1 reads MNHEY; CDR2 reads SMNVEV (reference sequence). Trimming pared 2 bases from V and 3 bases from J, leaving 7 bases between. The CDR3 region has the DNA TGTGCCAGCAGTTTACATCCAGACACCGGGGAGCTGTTTTTT. This sequence encodes CASSLHPDTGELFF.

The J gene is TRBJ2-6, the V gene TRBV4-1; 7 bases map to TRBD1. Trimming cost V 4 bases and J 0 bases; bases outside gene matches: 9. CDR1 and CDR2 (germline): MGHRA, YSYEKL. The CDR3 has 18 amino acids. As DNA, the CDR3 is TGCGCCAGCAGCCCTCGGGACAGAATCTACTCTGGGGCCAACGTCCTGACTTTC. Its translation: CASSPRDRIYSGANVLTF.

The chain joins TRBV9 to TRBJ2-7; TRBD1 is a possible D gene (6 bases). Germline V gives CDR1 SGDLS, CDR2 YYNGEE. There are 14 residues in the CDR3. Trimming took 4 bases from V and 6 from J, leaving 17 bases between them. DNA of the CDR3: TGTGCCAGCAGCCCCCGGACAGCGGACTTCGAGCAGTACTTC. Amino acids: CASSPRTADFEQYF.

This clone showed up just a few times. The chain recombines TRBV28 with TRBJ1-2; 12 bases are a match to TRBD1. The CDR3 runs to 16 residues. From germline, CDR1 is MDHEN and CDR2 SYDVKM. With 3 bases clipped from V and 8 bases from J, the junction kept 10 bases outside the gene matches. The DNA for the CDR3 is TGTGCCAGCAGTTTCAATGTGGGACAGGGGGCCAGGGGCTACACCTTC. This codes for CASSFNVGQGARGYTF.

The chain uses TRBV6-5 and TRBJ2-6; 8 bases line up with TRBD2. Germline V gene data show CDR1 as MNHEY and CDR2 as SVGAGI. Trimming at V came to 10 bases and at J to 2 bases, leaving 1 base not matched to a gene. CDR3 length: 13 amino acids. The CDR3 sequence is CANGGAGANVLTF. The CDR3 bases are TGTGCCAACGGGGGGGCTGGGGCCAACGTCCTGACTTTC.

This sequence joins TRBV12-5 and TRBJ2-1, with a tentative D call TRBD2 (5 bases). Between the trimmed V and J ends, which lost 4 bases and 6 bases, there was a span of 13 bases. Germline-derived CDR1 and CDR2 are LGHNT and FRNRAP. The CDR3 extends over 14 amino acids. CDR3 sequence: CASGWEGGINEQFF. CDR3 in DNA: TGTGCTAGTGGTTGGGAAGGAGGAATCAATGAGCAGTTCTTC.

The chain recombines TRBV5-1 with TRBJ2-7; D perhaps matches TRBD2 (5 bases). Germline assignment: CDR1 SGHRS and CDR2 YFSETQ. Deletions cut 3 bases from V and 0 bases from J, with 13 bases between. The CDR3 runs to 15 residues. CDR3 sequence (DNA): TGCGCCAGCAGCTGGGGAGCCCTAGTCTCCTACGAGCAGTACTTC. Protein sequence: CASSWGALVSYEQYF. The full variable domain, with the rest looked up from reference TRBV5-1 and TRBJ2-7, is KAGVTQTPRYLIKTRGQQVTLSCSPISGHRSVSWYQQTPGQGLQFLFEYFSETQRNKGNFPGRFSGRQFSNSRSEMNVSTLELGDSALYLCASSWGALVSYEQYFGPGTRLTVT.

The V and J genes are TRBV28 and TRBJ1-2, with TRBD1 matching 8 bases. The ends lost 3 bases at V and 0 bases at J; junction bases unmatched: 9. This CDR3 is 17 amino acids long. Germline-derived CDR1 and CDR2 are MDHEN and SYDVKM. CDR3: CASSFTQGAGANYGYTF. The CDR3 DNA is TGTGCCAGCAGTTTCACCCAGGGGGCGGGAGCTAACTATGGCTACACCTTC.

The chain carries TRBV18 and TRBJ1-2, with TRBD1 as a possible D gene (6 bases). Germline V gene lookup returns CDR1 KGHSH and CDR2 LQKENI. The CDR3 consists of 17 residues. Trimming stripped 3 bases from V and 0 bases from J, with 17 bases between. CDR3 in DNA: TGTGCCAGCTCACCGCAGAGGGCAGGGGCCGCTAACTATGGCTACACCTTC. Its translation: CASSPQRAGAANYGYTF.